These T cell receptor beta chains were read from a single sample in a study of T cell repertoires in cytomegalovirus infection. These receptors' antigens are unknown. TCRdb reprocessed the reads via MiXCR and lists one record per CDR3 protein. The sample shows approximately 300,000 distinct CDR3 sequences, 20% to 25% of them seen only once. Here the sequenced sample was cultured PBMCs, taken from culture after CMV antigen stimulation. Every receptor here comes from a human donor in good health (CMV status not recorded). Some clones in this sample may be carry-over from other donors' samples. The CDR3 runs from the conserved cysteine through the conserved F or W. D genes are given only for firm matches. Where a row states a size, it is once, few, many or the class of an expanded clone; other rows omit it.

V gene,clone size,D gene,J gene,CDR3 protein,CDR3 DNA
TRBV14,.,.,TRBJ1-4,CASSQDWWRKLFF,TGTGCCAGCAGCCAAGATTGGTGGCGAAAACTGTTTTTT
TRBV5-4,.,TRBD1,TRBJ2-7,CASSLDRGSYEQYF,TGTGCCAGCAGCTTGGACAGGGGTTCCTACGAGCAGTACTTC
TRBV27,few,TRBD1,TRBJ1-5,CASSLSAGGYEGQPQHF,TGTGCCAGCAGTTTATCTGCAGGGGGCTATGAAGGTCAGCCCCAGCATTTT
TRBV7-9,many,TRBD2,TRBJ2-1,CASTTTGGLATYNEQFF,TGTGCCAGCACCACCACAGGGGGACTAGCGACTTACAATGAGCAGTTCTTC
TRBV7-8,few,.,TRBJ1-4,CASSLAKNEKLFF,TGTGCCAGCAGCCTAGCCAAGAATGAAAAACTGTTTTTT
TRBV12-3/TRBV12-4,few,TRBD2,TRBJ2-1,CASSFGLAGFSYNEQFF,TGTGCCAGCAGTTTCGGGCTAGCGGGATTCTCCTACAATGAGCAGTTCTTC
TRBV19,.,TRBD1,TRBJ1-2,CASTETGFYGYTF,TGTGCCAGTACCGAGACAGGGTTCTATGGCTACACCTTC
TRBV6-2/TRBV6-3,few,TRBD2,TRBJ2-3,CASRRRLAGGGTDTQYF,TGTGCCAGCAGAAGACGACTAGCGGGAGGAGGCACAGATACGCAGTATTTT
TRBV29-1,few,.,TRBJ1-1,CSVLRGNTEAFF,TGCAGCGTTCTTAGAGGGAACACTGAAGCTTTCTTT
TRBV6-2/TRBV6-3,few,.,TRBJ1-1,CASSYGIRTAIEAFF,TGTGCCAGCAGTTACGGAATAAGGACAGCGATTGAAGCTTTCTTT
TRBV6-5,.,TRBD1,TRBJ1-4,CASSRPGQSIEKLFF,TGTGCCAGCAGCAGACCGGGACAGAGCATTGAAAAACTGTTTTTT
TRBV5-5,.,TRBD2,TRBJ2-2,CASSAIAGAPGELFF,TGTGCCAGCAGCGCCATAGCGGGAGCTCCCGGGGAGCTGTTTTTT
TRBV5-4,few,TRBD2,TRBJ2-3,CASSPEGRRGGPTDTQYF,TGTGCCAGCAGCCCCGAGGGTCGGCGGGGGGGACCCACAGATACGCAGTATTTT
TRBV7-2,.,.,TRBJ1-1,CASSPFGTEAFF,TGTGCCAGCAGCCCCTTTGGAACTGAAGCTTTCTTT
TRBV19,few,.,TRBJ1-2,CASSFLDQYGYTF,TGTGCCAGTAGTTTTCTTGACCAATACGGCTACACCTTC
TRBV7-8,many,.,TRBJ1-6,CASSLEARRGSSYNSPLHF,TGTGCCAGCAGCTTAGAAGCCAGACGAGGAAGCTCCTATAATTCACCCCTCCACTTT
TRBV20-1,once,TRBD2,TRBJ2-3,CSALSYDGGSPDTQYF,TGCAGTGCTCTATCCTACGATGGCGGGAGCCCAGATACGCAGTATTTT
TRBV12-5,many,.,TRBJ1-2,CASGPPGVTYGYTF,TGTGCTAGTGGTCCCCCCGGGGTGACATATGGCTACACCTTC